These T cell receptor beta chains were read from a single sample in a study of tumor-infiltrating lymphocytes in primary liver carcinoma. One entry per CDR3 protein results from TCRdb running MiXCR on the multiplex PCR reads. The table shows approximately 110,000 distinct CDR3 sequences, with approximately 64% occurring only once. Sequenced sample: liver tumor tissue from sampling region 3. The receptors originated from a woman aged 55-75 years with primary liver carcinoma and hepatitis B virus infection. Both conserved end residues are trimmed from each CDR3. Fields, in order: clone size, J gene, V gene, CDR3 protein. For some rows the clone size is stated as once, few or many, or as a class when expanded; others skip it.

>many|TRBJ1-2|TRBV6-6
ASSSDRLDGYT
>-|TRBJ2-7|TRBV29-1
SVGTSGPHERY
>many|TRBJ2-7|TRBV6-5
ASSYRLGSQSYEQY
>many|TRBJ2-1|TRBV10-3
AISWGSGAYNEQF
>few|TRBJ1-2|TRBV28
ASSFKGGYT
>many|TRBJ2-7|TRBV6-1
ASSRTSGNYEQY
>-|TRBJ1-5|TRBV29-1
NVGSTPEPQH
>-|TRBJ2-1|TRBV11-2
ASSLVGGTS
>many|TRBJ1-5|TRBV4-1
ASSPIETGRPQH
>-|TRBJ2-6|TRBV29-1
SIDLGDGANVLT
>many|TRBJ2-7|TRBV13
ASSSGLAGFYEQY
>medium-sized|TRBJ2-3|TRBV11-2
ASRRDRADTQY
>-|TRBJ2-7|TRBV6-2/TRBV6-3
ASSFFYELY
>many|TRBJ2-2|TRBV6-1
ASSVPPGQGTGELF
>-|TRBJ2-5|TRBV12-3/TRBV12-4
ASCRGVETQY
>once|TRBJ2-2|TRBV4-2
ARSPRLDPVGELF
>-|TRBJ1-1|TRBV28
ASSYPRDGGNTEAF
>-|TRBJ2-1|TRBV6-5
AGQRGGANEQF
>-|TRBJ2-3|TRBV5-6
ASSLGPPAGGDKQY
>-|TRBJ1-1|TRBV28
AGSPAGGQVTEAF
>once|TRBJ2-1|TRBV6-5
AGSYSSDNEQS
>-|TRBJ1-6|TRBV28
PSRWDRRNSPLY